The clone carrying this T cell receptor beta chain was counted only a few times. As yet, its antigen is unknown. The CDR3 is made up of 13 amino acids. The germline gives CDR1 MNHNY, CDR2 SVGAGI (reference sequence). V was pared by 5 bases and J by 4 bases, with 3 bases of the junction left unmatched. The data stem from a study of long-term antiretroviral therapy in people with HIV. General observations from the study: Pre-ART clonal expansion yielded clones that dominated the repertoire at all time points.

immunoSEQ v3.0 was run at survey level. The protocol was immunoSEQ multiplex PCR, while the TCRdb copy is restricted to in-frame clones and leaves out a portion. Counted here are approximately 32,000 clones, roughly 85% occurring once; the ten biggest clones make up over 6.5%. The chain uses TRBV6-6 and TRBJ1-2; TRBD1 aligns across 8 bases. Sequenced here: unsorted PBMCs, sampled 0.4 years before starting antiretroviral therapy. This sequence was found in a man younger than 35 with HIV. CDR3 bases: TGTGCCAGCAGTGAGGACAGGGCCTATGGCTACACCTTC. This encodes CASSEDRAYGYTF.